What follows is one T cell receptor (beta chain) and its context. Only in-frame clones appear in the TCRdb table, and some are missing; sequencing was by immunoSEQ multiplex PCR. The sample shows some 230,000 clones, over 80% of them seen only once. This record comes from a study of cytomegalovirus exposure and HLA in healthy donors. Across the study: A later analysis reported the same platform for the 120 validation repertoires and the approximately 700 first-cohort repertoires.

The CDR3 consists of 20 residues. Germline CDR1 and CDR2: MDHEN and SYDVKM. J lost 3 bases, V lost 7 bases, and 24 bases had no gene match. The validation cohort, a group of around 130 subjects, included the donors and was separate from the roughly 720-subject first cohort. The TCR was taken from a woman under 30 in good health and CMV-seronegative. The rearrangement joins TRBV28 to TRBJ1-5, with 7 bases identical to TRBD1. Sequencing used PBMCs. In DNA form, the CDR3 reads TGTGCCAGCACCAAACGGCCTTACAGGGGCCTACAGCCCCTCAATCAGCCCCAGCATTTT. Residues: CASTKRPYRGLQPLNQPQHF.